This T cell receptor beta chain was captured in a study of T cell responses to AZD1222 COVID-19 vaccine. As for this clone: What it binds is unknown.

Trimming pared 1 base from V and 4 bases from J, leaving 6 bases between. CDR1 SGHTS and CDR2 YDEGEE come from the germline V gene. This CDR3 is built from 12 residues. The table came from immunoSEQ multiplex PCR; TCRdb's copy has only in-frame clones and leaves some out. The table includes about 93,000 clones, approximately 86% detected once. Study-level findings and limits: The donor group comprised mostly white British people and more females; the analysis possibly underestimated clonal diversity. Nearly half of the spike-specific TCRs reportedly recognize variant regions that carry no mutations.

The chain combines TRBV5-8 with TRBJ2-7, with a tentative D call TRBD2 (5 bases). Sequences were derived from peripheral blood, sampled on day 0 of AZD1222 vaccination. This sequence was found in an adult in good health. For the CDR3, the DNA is TGTGCCAGCAGCTTGACTAGTTACGAGCAGTACTTC. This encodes CASSLTSYEQYF.